This T cell receptor beta chain came from a study of OX40 agonist ivuxolimab in advanced cancers. On the study more broadly: It was permissible to have had prior anti-PD-1, anti-PD-L1 or anti-CTLA-4 therapy, and around 40% had some.

Findings of the study overall: In the expanded peripheral T cells, antigen specificity was never determined.

With respect to this clone: Its antigen is as yet unknown.

This table comes from immunoSEQ multiplex PCR, and its TCRdb copy is limited to in-frame clones, with some not included. The sample holds some 86,000 clones, roughly nine tenths seen once. Trimming cost V 0 bases and J 4 bases; bases outside gene matches: 6. CDR1 and CDR2 from the germline V gene are SQVTM and ANQGSEA. The CDR3 spans 15 residues. The sequences come from CD4+ or CD8+ T cells sorted from blood, collected in a trial of the OX40 agonist ivuxolimab. The source of this sequence is an adult with an advanced solid tumor such as melanoma, head and neck, liver or kidney cancer. The V call is TRBV29-1, the J call TRBJ2-7; 10 bases are shared with TRBD1. The CDR3: CSVEDWTGGEYEQYF. The DNA for the CDR3 is TGCAGCGTTGAAGATTGGACAGGGGGGGAGTACGAGCAGTACTTC.